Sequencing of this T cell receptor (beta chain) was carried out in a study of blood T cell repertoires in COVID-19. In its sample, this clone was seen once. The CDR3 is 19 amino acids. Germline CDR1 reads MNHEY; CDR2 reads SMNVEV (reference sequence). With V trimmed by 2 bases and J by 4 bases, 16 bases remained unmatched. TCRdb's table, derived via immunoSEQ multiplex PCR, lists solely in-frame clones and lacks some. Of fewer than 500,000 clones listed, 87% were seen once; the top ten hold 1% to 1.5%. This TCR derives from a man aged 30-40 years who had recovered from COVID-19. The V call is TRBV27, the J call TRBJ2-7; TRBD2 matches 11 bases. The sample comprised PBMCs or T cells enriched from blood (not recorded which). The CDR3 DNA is TGTGCCAGCAGTTTAGTAGCGGGGGGGAATCGATGGCCTTATTACGAGCAGTACTTC. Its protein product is CASSLVAGGNRWPYYEQYF.